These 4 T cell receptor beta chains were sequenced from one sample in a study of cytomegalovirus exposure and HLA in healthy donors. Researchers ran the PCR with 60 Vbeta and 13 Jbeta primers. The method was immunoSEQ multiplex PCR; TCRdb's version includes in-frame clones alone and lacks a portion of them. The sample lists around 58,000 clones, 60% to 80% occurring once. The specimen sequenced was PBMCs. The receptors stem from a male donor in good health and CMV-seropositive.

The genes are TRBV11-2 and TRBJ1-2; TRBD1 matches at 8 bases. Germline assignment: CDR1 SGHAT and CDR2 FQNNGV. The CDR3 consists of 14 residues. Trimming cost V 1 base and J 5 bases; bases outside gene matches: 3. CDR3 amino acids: CASSLGTGWYGYTF. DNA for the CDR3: TGTGCCAGCAGCTTAGGGACAGGGTGGTATGGCTACACCTTC.

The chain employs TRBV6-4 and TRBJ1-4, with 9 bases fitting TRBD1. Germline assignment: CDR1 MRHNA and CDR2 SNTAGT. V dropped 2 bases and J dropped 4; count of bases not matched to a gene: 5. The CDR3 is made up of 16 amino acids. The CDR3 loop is CASSDNRDRDNEKLFF. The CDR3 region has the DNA TGTGCCAGCAGTGACAACCGGGACAGGGATAATGAAAAACTGTTTTTT.

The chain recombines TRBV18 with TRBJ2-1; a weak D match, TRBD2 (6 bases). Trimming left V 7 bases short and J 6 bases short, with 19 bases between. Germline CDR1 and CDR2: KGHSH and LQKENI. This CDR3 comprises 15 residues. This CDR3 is CASFIGTSGGNEQFF. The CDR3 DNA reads TGTGCCAGCTTTATCGGGACTTCTGGGGGCAATGAGCAGTTCTTC.

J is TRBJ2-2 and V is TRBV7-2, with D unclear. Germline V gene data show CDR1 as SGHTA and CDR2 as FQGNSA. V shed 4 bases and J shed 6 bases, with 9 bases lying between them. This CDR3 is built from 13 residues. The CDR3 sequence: CASSSYIAGELFF. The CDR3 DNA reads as TGTGCCAGCAGCTCATACATCGCCGGGGAGCTGTTTTTT.